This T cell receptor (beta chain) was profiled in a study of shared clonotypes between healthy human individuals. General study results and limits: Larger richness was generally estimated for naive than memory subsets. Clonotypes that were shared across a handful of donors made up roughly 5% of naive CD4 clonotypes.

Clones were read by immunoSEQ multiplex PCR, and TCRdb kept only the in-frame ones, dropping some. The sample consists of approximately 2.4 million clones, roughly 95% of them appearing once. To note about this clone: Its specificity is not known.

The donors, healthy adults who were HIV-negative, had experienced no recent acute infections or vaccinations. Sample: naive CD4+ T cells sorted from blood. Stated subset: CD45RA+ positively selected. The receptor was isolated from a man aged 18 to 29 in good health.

The CDR3 bases are TGTGCCAGCAGCGTAGGCCAGGAACCCACCTACGAGCAGTACTTC. Translating it yields CASSVGQEPTYEQYF. The chain recombines TRBV9 with TRBJ2-7; no definite D call. Trimming took 0 bases from V and 2 from J, leaving 12 bases between them. The CDR3 is 15 amino acids. Germline CDR1 SGDLS, CDR2 YYNGEE.